This TCR beta chain was found in a study of blood T cell repertoires in COVID-19. This table comes from immunoSEQ multiplex PCR, and its TCRdb copy is limited to in-frame clones, with some not included. The sample consists of over 85,000 clones, roughly 92% of them appearing once. The sample comprised peripheral blood. The sequence came from a woman between 45 and 65 years old with COVID-19, enrolled during active disease.

CDR3: CASSFIIAAITDTQYF. The CDR3 coding sequence is TGTGCCAGCAGCTTTATTATAGCAGCGATCACAGATACGCAGTATTTT. V gene TRBV5-6 combines with J gene TRBJ2-3; no clear D. The CDR3 loop spans 16 amino acids. Germline V gene sequence: CDR1 SGHDT, CDR2 YYEEEE. Trimming pared 2 bases from V and 2 bases from J, leaving 15 bases between. Complete variable domain (other parts from reference TRBV5-6 and TRBJ2-3): DAGVTQSPTHLIKTRGQQVTLRCSPKSGHDTVSWYQQALGQGPQFIFQYYEEEERQRGNFPDRFSGHQFPNYSSELNVNALLLGDSALYLCASSFIIAAITDTQYFGPGTRLTVL.